The 5 T cell receptor beta chains listed next were all sequenced from one sample in a study of T cells expressing NK-cell markers. TCRdb reprocessed the 5' RACE reads and stores each CDR3 protein as one record, lacking DNA. Recorded for this sample: 200,000 to 300,000 distinct CDR3 sequences. The sample consisted of blood T cells: a sorted CD56 or NKG2C T cell subset, CD4+ or CD8+ T cells, or bulk PBMC T cells (not recorded which). These receptors all stem from a woman aged 18 to 75 in good health.

The chain is built from TRBV9 and TRBJ2-1; TCRdb designates TRBD1, a call that cannot be tested without DNA. This CDR3 region has 16 residues. The germline V gene encodes CDR1 SGDLS and CDR2 YYNGEE. CDR3: CASSVAVAGVVNEQFF.

This rearrangement joins TRBV7-2 to TRBJ2-3; checking the TCRdb D call of TRBD1 is not possible without DNA. The CDR3 is 14 amino acids. The germline CDR1 and CDR2 sequences are SGHTA and FQGNSA. This CDR3 is CASSSPPRADTQYF.

This chain connects TRBV30 to TRBJ2-7; TCRdb selects TRBD1, and the lack of DNA leaves this call unchecked. The germline gives CDR1 GTSNPN, CDR2 SVGIG (reference sequence). CDR3 size: 14 residues. The CDR3 sequence: CAWAQTGEVNEQYF.

The rearrangement uses TRBV12-3 or TRBV12-4 and TRBJ1-1; TCRdb's D call, TRBD1, is unchecked because there is no DNA. The CDR3 totals 14 residues. The CDR3 region is CASTYRGLNTEAFF.

V gene TRBV4-3 combines with J gene TRBJ2-5; TCRdb indicates TRBD1, and absent DNA this call remains unverified. Germline V gene lookup returns CDR1 LGHNA and CDR2 YSLEER. This CDR3 is 15 amino acids long. CDR3 loop: CASSQGNRVSETQYF.